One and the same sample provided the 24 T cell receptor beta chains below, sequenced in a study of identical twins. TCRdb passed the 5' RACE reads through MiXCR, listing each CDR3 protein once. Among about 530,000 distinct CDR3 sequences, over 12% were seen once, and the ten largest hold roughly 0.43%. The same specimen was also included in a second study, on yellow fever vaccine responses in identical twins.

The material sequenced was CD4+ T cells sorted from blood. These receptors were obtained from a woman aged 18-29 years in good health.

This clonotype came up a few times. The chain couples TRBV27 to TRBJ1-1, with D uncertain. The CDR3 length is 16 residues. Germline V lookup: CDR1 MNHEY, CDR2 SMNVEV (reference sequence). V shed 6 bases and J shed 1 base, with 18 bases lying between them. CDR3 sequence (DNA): TGTGCCAGCAGACCATCTTTGATTATTTCGAACACTGAAGCTTTCTTT. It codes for CASRPSLIISNTEAFF.

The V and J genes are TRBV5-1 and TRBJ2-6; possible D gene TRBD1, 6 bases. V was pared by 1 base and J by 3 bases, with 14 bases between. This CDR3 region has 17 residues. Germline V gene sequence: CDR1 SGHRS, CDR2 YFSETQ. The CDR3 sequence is CASSLNPLTGGANVLTF. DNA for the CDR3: TGCGCCAGCAGCTTGAACCCGCTGACAGGTGGGGCCAACGTCCTGACTTTC.

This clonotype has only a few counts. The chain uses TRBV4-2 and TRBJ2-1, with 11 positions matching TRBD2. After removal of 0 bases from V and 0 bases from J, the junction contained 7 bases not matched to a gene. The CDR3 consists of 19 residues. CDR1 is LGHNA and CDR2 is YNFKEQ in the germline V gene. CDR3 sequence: CASSQEVGLAASSYNEQFF. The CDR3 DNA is TGTGCCAGCAGCCAAGAGGTGGGACTAGCGGCCAGCTCCTACAATGAGCAGTTCTTC.

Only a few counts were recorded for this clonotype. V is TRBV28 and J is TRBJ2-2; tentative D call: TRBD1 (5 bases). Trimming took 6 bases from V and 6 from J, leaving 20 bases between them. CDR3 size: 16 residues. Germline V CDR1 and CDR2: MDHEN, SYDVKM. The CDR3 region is CASRPYGRGLAGELFF. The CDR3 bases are TGTGCCAGCAGGCCGTACGGAAGGGGCCTCGCCGGGGAGCTGTTTTTT.

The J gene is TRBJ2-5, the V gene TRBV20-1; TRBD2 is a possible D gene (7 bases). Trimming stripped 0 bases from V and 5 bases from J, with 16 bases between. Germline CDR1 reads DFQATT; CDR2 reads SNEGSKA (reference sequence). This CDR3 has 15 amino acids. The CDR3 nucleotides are TGCAGTGCTAGAGATCTCGGGGGGCTAGGGGAGACCCAGTACTTC. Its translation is CSARDLGGLGETQYF.

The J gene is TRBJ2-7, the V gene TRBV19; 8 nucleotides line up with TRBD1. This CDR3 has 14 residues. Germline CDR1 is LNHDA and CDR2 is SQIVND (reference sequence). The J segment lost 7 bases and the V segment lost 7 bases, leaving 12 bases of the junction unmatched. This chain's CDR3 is CASKALGQAGEQYF. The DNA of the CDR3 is TGTGCCAGTAAAGCGTTGGGACAGGCTGGAGAGCAGTACTTC.

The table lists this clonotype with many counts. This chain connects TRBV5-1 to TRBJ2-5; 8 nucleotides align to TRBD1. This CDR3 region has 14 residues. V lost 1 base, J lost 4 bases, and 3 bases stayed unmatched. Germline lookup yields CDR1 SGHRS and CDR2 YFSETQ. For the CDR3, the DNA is TGCGCCAGCAGCTTGACAGGGGGAGGAGAGACCCAGTACTTC. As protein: CASSLTGGGETQYF.

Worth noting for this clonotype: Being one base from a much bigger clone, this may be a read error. CDR3 sequence reads: CASSFGTGQYEQYF. Written as DNA, the CDR3 is TGTGCCAGCAGTTTCGGGACAGGGCAGTACGAGCAGTACTTC. The rearrangement joins TRBV12-3 or TRBV12-4 to TRBJ2-7; 9 bases agree with TRBD1. Trimming cost V 3 bases and J 4 bases; bases outside gene matches: 4. The CDR3 runs to 14 residues.

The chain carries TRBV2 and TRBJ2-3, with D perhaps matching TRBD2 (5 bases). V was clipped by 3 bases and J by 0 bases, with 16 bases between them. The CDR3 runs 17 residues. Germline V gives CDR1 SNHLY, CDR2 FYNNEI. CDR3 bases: TGTGCCAGCAGTGAGGAGCGGAGTCGGTTAAGCACAGATACGCAGTATTTT. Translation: CASSEERSRLSTDTQYF.

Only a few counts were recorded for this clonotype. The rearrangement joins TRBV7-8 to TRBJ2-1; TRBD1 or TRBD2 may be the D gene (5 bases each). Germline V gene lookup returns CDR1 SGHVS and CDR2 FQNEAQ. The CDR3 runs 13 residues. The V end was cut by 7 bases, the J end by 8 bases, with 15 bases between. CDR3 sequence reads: CASTPVGADEQFF. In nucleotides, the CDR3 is TGTGCCAGCACCCCAGTCGGGGCGGATGAGCAGTTCTTC.

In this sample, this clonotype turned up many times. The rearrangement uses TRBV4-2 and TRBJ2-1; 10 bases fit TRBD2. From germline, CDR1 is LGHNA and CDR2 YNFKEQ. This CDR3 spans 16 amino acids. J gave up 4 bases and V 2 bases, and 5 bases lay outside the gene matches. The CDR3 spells CASSQPSGSSYNEQFF. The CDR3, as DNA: TGTGCCAGCAGCCAACCTAGCGGGAGCTCGTACAATGAGCAGTTCTTC.

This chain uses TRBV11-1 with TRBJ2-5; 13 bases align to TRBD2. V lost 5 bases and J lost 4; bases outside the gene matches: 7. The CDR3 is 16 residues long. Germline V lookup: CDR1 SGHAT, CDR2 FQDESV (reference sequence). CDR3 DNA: TGTGCCAGCAGCCCCTGGACTAGCGGGAGCAGAGAGACCCAGTACTTC. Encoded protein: CASSPWTSGSRETQYF. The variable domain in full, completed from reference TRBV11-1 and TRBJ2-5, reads EAEVAQSPRYKITEKSQAVAFWCDPISGHATLYWYRQILGQGPELLVQFQDESVVDDSQLPKDRFSAERLKGVDSTLKIQPAELGDSAMYLCASSPWTSGSRETQYFGPGTRLLVL.

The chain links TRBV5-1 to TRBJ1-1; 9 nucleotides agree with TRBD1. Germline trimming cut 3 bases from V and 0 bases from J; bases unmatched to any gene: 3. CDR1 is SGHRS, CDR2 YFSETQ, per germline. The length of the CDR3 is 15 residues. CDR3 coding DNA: TGCGCCAGCAGCTGGACAGGGGTAGTGAACACTGAAGCTTTCTTT. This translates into CASSWTGVVNTEAFF.

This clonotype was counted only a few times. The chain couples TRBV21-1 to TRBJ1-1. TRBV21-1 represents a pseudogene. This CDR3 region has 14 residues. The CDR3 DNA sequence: TGTGCCAGCAGCACCGAACAGAAGAACACTGAAGCTTTCTTT. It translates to CASSTEQKNTEAFF.

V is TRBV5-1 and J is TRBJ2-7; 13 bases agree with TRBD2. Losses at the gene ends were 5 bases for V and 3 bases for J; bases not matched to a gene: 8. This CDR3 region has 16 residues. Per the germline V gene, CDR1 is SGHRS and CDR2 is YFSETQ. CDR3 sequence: CASSSGLAGAGYEQYF. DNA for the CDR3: TGCGCCAGCAGTTCCGGACTAGCGGGAGCCGGCTACGAGCAGTACTTC.

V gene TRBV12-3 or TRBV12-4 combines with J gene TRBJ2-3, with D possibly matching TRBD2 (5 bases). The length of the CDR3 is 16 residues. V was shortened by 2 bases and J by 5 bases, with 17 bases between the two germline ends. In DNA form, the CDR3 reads TGTGCCAGCAGTTTAAGGATAGAGGGCCGTAAAGATACGCAGTATTTT. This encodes CASSLRIEGRKDTQYF.

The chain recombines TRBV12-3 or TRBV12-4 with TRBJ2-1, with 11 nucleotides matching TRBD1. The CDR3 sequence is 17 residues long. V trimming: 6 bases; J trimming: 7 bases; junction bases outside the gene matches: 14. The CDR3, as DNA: TGTGCCAGCAGCCCCAACGAAGGACAGGGGGCGTCGAATGAGCAGTTCTTC. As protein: CASSPNEGQGASNEQFF.

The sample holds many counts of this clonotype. As DNA, the CDR3 is TGTGCCAGCAGCTTGGTGTCAGGGAGTCTCTACGAGCAGTACTTC. Amino acids: CASSLVSGSLYEQYF. The chain joins TRBV5-6 to TRBJ2-7, with D possibly called TRBD1 or TRBD2 (5 bases each). Per the germline V gene, CDR1 is SGHDT and CDR2 is YYEEEE. V lost 0 bases and J lost 3, with 13 bases in between. The CDR3 runs 15 residues.

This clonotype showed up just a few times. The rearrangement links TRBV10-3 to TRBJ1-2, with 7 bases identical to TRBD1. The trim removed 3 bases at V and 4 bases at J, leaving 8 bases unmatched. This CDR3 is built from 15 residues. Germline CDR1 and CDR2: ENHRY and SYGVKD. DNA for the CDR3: TGTGCCATCAGTGATTTGGGACAGTCGTTCTATGGCTACACCTTC. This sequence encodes CAISDLGQSFYGYTF.

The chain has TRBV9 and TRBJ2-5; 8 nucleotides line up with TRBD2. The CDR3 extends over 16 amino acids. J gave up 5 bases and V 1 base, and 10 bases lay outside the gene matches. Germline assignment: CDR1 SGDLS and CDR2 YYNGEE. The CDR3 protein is CASSVFLGGAGETQYF. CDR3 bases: TGTGCCAGCAGCGTATTCCTCGGGGGGGCTGGGGAGACCCAGTACTTC.

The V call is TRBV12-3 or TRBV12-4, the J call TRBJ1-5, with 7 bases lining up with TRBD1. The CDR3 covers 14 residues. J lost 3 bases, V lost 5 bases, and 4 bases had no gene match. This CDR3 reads CASSRDRYNQPQHF. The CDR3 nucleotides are TGTGCCAGCAGTAGGGACAGATACAATCAGCCCCAGCATTTT.

The chain's CDR3 is CATSPRTGITEAFF. The CDR3 nucleotides read TGTGCCACCAGTCCCCGGACAGGGATCACTGAAGCTTTCTTT. The chain links TRBV15 to TRBJ1-1; 8 bases align to TRBD1. Trimming took 6 bases from V and 4 from J; bases not matched to a gene: 7. Looked up from germline, CDR1 is LNHNV and CDR2 is YYDKDF (reference sequence). CDR3 length: 14 residues.

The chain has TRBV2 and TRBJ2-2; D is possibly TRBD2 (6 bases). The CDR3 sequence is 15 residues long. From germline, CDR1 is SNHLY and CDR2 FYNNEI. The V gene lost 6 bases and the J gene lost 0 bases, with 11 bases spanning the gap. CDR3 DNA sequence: TGTGCCAGCAGGGGCGGGACTTCGAACACCGGGGAGCTGTTTTTT. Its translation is CASRGGTSNTGELFF.

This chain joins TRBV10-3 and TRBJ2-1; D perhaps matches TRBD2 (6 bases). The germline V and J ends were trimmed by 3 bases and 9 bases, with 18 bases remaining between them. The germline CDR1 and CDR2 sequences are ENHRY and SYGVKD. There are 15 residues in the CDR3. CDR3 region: CAISEEASDWGEQFF. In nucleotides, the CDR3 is TGTGCCATCAGTGAAGAGGCTAGCGATTGGGGTGAGCAGTTCTTC.